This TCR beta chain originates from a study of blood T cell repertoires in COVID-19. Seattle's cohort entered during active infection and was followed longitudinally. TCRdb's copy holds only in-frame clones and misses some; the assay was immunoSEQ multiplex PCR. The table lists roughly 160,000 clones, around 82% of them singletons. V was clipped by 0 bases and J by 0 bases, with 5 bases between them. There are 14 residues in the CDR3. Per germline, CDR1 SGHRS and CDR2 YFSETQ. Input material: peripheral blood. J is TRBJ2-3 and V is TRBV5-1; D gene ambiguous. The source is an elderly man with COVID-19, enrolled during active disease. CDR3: CASSLAESTDTQYF. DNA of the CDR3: TGCGCCAGCAGCTTGGCGGAGAGCACAGATACGCAGTATTTT.